This TCR beta chain was sequenced during a study of cytomegalovirus exposure and HLA in healthy donors. Study results and caveats: Per a later analysis, roughly 17,000 TCR beta sequences showed association with HLA alleles at 0.05 false discovery rate.

The study ran its PCR with 60 Vbeta and 13 Jbeta primers. The repertoire was sequenced with immunoSEQ multiplex PCR; TCRdb's copy has only in-frame clones and lacks some. Among some 160,000 clones listed, about 79% were seen once. As regards this clone: Its target is not known.

CDR1 and CDR2 from the germline V gene are SGHRS and YFSETQ. This CDR3 region has 17 residues. With 5 bases clipped from V and 7 bases from J, the junction kept 13 bases outside the gene matches. The sequencing sample was made of PBMCs. This receptor was taken from a woman in her 30s in good health and CMV-seronegative. This chain uses TRBV5-1 with TRBJ2-2; 11 bases are shared with TRBD1. CDR3 sequence reads: CASRRTGTGGVDGELFF. CDR3 DNA sequence: TGCGCCAGCAGGCGTACCGGGACAGGGGGAGTGGACGGGGAGCTGTTTTTT. Full variable domain (remainder filled in from reference TRBV5-1 and TRBJ2-2): KAGVTQTPRYLIKTRGQQVTLSCSPISGHRSVSWYQQTPGQGLQFLFEYFSETQRNKGNFPGRFSGRQFSNSRSEMNVSTLELGDSALYLCASRRTGTGGVDGELFFGEGSRLTVL.